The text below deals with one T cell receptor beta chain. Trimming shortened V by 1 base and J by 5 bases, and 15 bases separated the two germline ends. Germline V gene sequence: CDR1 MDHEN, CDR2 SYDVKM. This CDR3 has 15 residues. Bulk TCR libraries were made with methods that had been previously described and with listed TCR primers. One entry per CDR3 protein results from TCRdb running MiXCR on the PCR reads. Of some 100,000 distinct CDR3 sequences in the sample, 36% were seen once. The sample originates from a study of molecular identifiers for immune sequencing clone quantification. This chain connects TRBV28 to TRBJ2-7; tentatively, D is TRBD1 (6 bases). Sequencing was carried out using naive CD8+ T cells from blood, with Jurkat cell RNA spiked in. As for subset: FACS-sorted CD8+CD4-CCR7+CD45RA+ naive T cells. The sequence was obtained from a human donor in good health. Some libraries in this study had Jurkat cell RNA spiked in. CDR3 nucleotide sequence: TGTGCCAGCAGTTTATTAGGGGGAGAATGGGACGAGCAGTACTTC. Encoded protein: CASSLLGGEWDEQYF. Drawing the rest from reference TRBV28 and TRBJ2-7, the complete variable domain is DVKVTQSSRYLVKRTGEKVFLECVQDMDHENMFWYRQDPGLGLRLIYFSYDVKMKEKGDIPEGYSVSREKKERFSLILESASTNQTSMYLCASSLLGGEWDEQYFGPGTRLTVT.